The 8 T cell receptor beta chains below were found in one sample sequenced in a study of OX40 agonist ivuxolimab in advanced cancers. Method: immunoSEQ multiplex PCR; TCRdb's copy keeps in-frame clones and lacks some. The sample shows fewer than 85,000 clones, around 90% of them seen only once. This specimen consisted of CD4+ or CD8+ T cells sorted from blood, obtained in a trial of the OX40 agonist ivuxolimab. The receptors were gathered from an adult with an advanced solid tumor such as melanoma, head and neck, liver or kidney cancer.

The chain uses TRBV19 and TRBJ2-6, with a weak D call TRBD2 (5 bases). V was shortened by 9 bases and J by 0 bases, with 18 bases between the two germline ends. From germline, CDR1 is LNHDA and CDR2 SQIVND (reference sequence). The CDR3 is made up of 17 amino acids. CDR3 residues: CASTLSGTRSGANVLTF. The CDR3 bases are TGTGCCAGCACCCTAAGCGGCACTCGCTCTGGGGCCAACGTCCTGACTTTC.

The genes are TRBV18 and TRBJ2-7; 7 bases line up with TRBD1. Germline CDR1 and CDR2: KGHSH and LQKENI. The CDR3 has 14 residues. J lost 5 bases, V lost 4 bases, and 8 bases had no gene match. The CDR3 here is CASSLGVDRDEQYF. CDR3 DNA: TGTGCCAGCTCACTGGGCGTAGACAGGGACGAGCAGTACTTC.

Concerning this clone itself: Other nucleotide sequences from this sample produce the same CDR3. The chain combines TRBV6-5 with TRBJ2-7, with TRBD1 as a possible D gene (6 bases). Trimming pared 0 bases from V and 4 bases from J, leaving 10 bases between. Per the germline V gene, CDR1 is MNHEY and CDR2 is SVGAGI. The length of the CDR3 is 14 residues. CDR3 protein: CASSYSQGPYEQYF. The CDR3 DNA follows: TGTGCCAGCAGTTACTCGCAGGGGCCGTACGAGCAGTACTTC.

This chain joins TRBV18 and TRBJ2-7, with D possibly TRBD1 on 6 matching bases. Germline lookup yields CDR1 KGHSH and CDR2 LQKENI. This CDR3 comprises 11 residues. V lost 6 bases and J 5 bases, leaving 8 bases between the germline ends. CDR3 residues: CASSEGDEQYF. The CDR3 DNA is TGTGCCAGCTCCGAGGGGGACGAGCAGTACTTC.

DNA of the CDR3: TGTGCCAGCAGCCAAGCCTACTCGTACAATGAGCAGTTCTTC. This sequence encodes CASSQAYSYNEQFF. V usage is TRBV4-2 and J usage is TRBJ2-1; no firm D call. V lost 1 base and J 4 bases, leaving 8 bases between the germline ends. Germline CDR1 reads LGHNA; CDR2 reads YNFKEQ. The CDR3 loop spans 14 amino acids.

The chain couples TRBV18 to TRBJ2-1; D possibly uses TRBD1 or TRBD2 (5 bases each). Germline values: CDR1 KGHSH, CDR2 LQKENI. This CDR3 is built from 14 residues. The V end lost 3 bases, the J end lost 5 bases, and 11 bases lay between the germline ends. The CDR3 spells CASSPGDWDNEQFF. The CDR3 DNA reads as TGTGCCAGCTCACCGGGGGATTGGGACAATGAGCAGTTCTTC.

This chain links TRBV6-1 with TRBJ1-2; 9 nucleotides match TRBD1. The CDR3 covers 14 residues. Germline CDR1 and CDR2: MNHNS and SASEGT. V trimming: 5 bases; J trimming: 8 bases; junction bases outside the gene matches: 9. This chain's CDR3 is CASSKGQGSGGYTF. In DNA form, the CDR3 reads TGTGCCAGCAGTAAGGGACAGGGCTCGGGAGGCTACACCTTC.

This clone was found once. The J gene is TRBJ2-3, the V gene TRBV12-5; D is unclear. V lost 5 bases and J lost 1, with 7 bases in between. Germline CDR1 reads LGHNT; CDR2 reads FRNRAP. This CDR3 region has 13 residues. The CDR3 DNA reads TGTGCTAGTGGTCCCTCCGGCACAGATACGCAGTATTTT. It is translated as CASGPSGTDTQYF.